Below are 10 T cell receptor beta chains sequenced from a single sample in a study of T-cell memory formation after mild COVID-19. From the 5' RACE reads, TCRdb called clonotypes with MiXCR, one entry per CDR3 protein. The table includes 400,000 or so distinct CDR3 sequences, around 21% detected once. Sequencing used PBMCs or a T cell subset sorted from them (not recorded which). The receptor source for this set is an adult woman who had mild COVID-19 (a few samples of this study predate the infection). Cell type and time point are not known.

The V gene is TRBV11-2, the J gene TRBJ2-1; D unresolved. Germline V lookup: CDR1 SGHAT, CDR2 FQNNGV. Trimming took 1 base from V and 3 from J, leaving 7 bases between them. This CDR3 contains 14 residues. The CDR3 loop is CASSLALYYNEQFF. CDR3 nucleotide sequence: TGTGCCAGCAGCTTAGCTCTTTACTACAATGAGCAGTTCTTC.

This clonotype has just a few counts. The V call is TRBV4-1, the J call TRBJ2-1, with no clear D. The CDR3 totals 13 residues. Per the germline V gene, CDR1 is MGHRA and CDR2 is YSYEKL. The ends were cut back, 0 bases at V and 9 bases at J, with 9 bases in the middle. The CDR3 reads CASSQDSVGEQFF. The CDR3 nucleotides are TGCGCCAGCAGCCAAGATTCTGTGGGTGAGCAGTTCTTC.

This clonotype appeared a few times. The chain's CDR3 is CASSVAAYTGTGNTEAFF. Written as DNA, the CDR3 is TGTGCCAGCAGCGTAGCCGCTTACACCGGGACAGGGAACACTGAAGCTTTCTTT. The rearrangement joins TRBV9 to TRBJ1-1, with 8 bases matching TRBD1. Germline assignment: CDR1 SGDLS and CDR2 YYNGEE. V shed 0 bases and J 1 base; nucleotides not matched to a gene: 11. The CDR3 length is 18 residues.

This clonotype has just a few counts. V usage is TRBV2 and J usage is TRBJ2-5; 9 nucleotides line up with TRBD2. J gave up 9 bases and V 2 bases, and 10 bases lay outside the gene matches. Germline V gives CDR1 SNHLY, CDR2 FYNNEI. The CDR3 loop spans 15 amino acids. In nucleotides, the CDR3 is TGTGCCAGCAGTGAATATCCGGCTAGCGGGGCGGCCCAGTACTTC. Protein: CASSEYPASGAAQYF.

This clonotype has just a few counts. The DNA of the CDR3 is TGTGCCACCAGTGATTTTCAGGGGAGCACAGATACGCAGTATTTT. Its translation: CATSDFQGSTDTQYF. The V call is TRBV24-1, the J call TRBJ2-3; possible D gene TRBD1, 6 bases. Germline CDR1 is KGHDR and CDR2 is SFDVKD. The CDR3 length is 15 residues. Trimming stripped 1 base from V and 0 bases from J, with 7 bases between.

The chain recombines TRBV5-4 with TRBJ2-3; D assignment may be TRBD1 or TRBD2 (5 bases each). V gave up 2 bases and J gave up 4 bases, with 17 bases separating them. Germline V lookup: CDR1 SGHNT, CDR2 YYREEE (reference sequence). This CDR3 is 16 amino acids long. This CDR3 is CASSLHDSRGPDTQYF. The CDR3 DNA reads TGTGCCAGCAGCTTACATGACAGTAGGGGACCAGATACGCAGTATTTT.

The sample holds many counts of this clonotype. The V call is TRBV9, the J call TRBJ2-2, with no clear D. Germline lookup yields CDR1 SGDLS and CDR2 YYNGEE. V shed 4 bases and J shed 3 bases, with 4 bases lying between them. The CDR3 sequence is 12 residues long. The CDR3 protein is CASSQHTGELFF. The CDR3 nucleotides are TGTGCCAGCAGCCAACACACCGGGGAGCTGTTTTTT.

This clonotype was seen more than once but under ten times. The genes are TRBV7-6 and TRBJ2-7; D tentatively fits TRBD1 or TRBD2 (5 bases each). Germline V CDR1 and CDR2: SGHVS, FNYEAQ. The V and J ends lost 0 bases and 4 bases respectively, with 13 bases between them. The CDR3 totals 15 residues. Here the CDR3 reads CASSLAGDQGYEQYF. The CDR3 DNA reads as TGTGCCAGCAGCTTAGCGGGGGACCAGGGTTACGAGCAGTACTTC.

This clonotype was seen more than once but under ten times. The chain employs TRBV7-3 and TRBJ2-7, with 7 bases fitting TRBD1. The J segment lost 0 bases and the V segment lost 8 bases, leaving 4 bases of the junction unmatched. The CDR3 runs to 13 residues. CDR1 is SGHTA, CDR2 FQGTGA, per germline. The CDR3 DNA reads TGTGCCAGCGAACACAGGGGCTCCTACGAGCAGTACTTC. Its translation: CASEHRGSYEQYF.

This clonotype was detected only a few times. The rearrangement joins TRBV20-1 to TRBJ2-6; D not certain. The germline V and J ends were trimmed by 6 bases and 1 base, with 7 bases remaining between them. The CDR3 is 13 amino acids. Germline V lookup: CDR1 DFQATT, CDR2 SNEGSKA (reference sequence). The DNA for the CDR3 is TGCAGTGCGCATAGATCTGGGGCCAACGTCCTGACTTTC. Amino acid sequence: CSAHRSGANVLTF.